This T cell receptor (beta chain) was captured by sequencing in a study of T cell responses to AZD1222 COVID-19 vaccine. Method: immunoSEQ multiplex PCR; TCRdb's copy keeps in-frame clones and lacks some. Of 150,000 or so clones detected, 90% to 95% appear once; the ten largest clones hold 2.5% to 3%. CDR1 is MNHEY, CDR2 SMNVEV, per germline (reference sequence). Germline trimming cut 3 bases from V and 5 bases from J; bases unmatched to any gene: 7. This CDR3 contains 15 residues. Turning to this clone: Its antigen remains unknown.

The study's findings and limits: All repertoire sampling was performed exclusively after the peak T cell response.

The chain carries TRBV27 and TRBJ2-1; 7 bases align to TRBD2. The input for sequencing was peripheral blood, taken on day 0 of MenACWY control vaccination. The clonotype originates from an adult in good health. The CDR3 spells CASSFSGTIHNEQFF. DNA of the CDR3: TGTGCCAGCAGTTTCTCCGGGACTATCCACAATGAGCAGTTCTTC.